This TCR beta chain derives from a study of T cells in Graves' hyperthyroidism and ophthalmopathy. TCR beta CDR3 regions were amplified from RNA transcripts. In the first-round RT-PCR of the TCR CDR3, the HTBI primer set was used. TCRdb called the multiplex PCR reads again in MiXCR, with one record for every CDR3 protein. The table has nearly 600,000 distinct CDR3 sequences, approximately 15% seen once. Looked up from germline, CDR1 is SGHRS and CDR2 is YFSETQ. V was clipped by 3 bases and J by 2 bases, with 11 bases between them. The CDR3 spans 14 residues. The sample consisted of blood. This TCR was recovered from a woman between 18 and 29 years old with Graves' ophthalmopathy. The rearrangement joins TRBV5-1 to TRBJ2-5; D gene uncertain. Written as DNA, the CDR3 is TGCGCCAGCAGCTCCTTAACCGTACAAGAGACCCAGTACTTC. Protein product: CASSSLTVQETQYF.